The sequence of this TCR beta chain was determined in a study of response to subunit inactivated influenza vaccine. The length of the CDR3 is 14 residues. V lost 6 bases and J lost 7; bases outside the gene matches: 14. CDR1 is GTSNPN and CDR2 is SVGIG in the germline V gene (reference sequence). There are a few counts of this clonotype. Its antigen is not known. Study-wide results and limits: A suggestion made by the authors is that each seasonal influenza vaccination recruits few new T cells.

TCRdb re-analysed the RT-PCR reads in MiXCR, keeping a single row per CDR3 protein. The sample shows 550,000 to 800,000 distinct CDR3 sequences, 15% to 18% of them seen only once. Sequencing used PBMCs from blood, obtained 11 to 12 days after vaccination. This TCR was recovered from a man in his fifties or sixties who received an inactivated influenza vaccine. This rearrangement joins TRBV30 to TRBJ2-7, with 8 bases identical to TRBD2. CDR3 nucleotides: TGTGCCTGCCGACTCCCGAGCGGGAGTGTGGAGCAGTACTTC. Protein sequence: CACRLPSGSVEQYF.